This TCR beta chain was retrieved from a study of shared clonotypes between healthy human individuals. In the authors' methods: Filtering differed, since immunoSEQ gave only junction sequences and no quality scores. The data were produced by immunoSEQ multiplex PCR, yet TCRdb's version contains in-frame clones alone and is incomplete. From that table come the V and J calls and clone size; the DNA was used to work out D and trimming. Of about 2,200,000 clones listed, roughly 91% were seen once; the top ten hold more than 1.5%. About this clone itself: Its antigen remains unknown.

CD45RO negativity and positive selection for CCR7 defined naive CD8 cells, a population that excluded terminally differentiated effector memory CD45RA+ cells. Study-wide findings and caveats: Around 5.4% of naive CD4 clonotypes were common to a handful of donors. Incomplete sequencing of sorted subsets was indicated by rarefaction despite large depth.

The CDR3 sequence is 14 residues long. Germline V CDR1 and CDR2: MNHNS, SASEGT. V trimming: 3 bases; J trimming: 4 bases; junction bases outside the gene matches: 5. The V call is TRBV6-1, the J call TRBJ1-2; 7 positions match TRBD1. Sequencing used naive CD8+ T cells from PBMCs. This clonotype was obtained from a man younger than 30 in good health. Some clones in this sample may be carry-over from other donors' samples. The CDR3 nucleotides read TGTGCCAGCAGTGATACACAGGGGTTCTATGGCTACACCTTC. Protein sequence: CASSDTQGFYGYTF.